The 20 T cell receptor beta chains in this list originate from one sample, sequenced in a study of T cells in Graves' hyperthyroidism and ophthalmopathy. RNA transcripts served as the template for amplifying TCR beta CDR3 regions. RT-PCR in the first round (using the HTBI primer set) targeted the TCR CDR3. TCRdb itself ran the multiplex PCR reads through MiXCR, one entry per CDR3 protein. The sample holds a few hundred thousand distinct CDR3 sequences, more than 11% seen once. Source material: blood. Receptors originate from a woman in her twenties or thirties with Graves' hyperthyroidism that later progressed to Graves' ophthalmopathy.

The J gene is TRBJ1-2, the V gene TRBV20-1, with D unresolved. Germline CDR1 reads DFQATT; CDR2 reads SNEGSKA (reference sequence). The CDR3 length is 13 residues. The germline V and J ends were trimmed by 0 bases and 4 bases, with 9 bases remaining between them. The CDR3 nucleotides are TGCAGTGCTAGAGATCAGGCAGGCTATGGCTACACCTTC. The encoded protein is CSARDQAGYGYTF.

The table lists this clonotype with many counts. This chain joins TRBV10-1 and TRBJ2-3; weak D call: TRBD2 (6 bases). Trimming took 5 bases from V and 3 from J, leaving 12 bases between them. The CDR3 covers 14 residues. Germline CDR1 is WNHNN and CDR2 is SYGVQD (reference sequence). CDR3 loop: CASSRRGGTDTQYF. The CDR3 region has the DNA TGCGCCAGCAGTCGTCGGGGAGGAACAGATACGCAGTATTTT.

V is TRBV6-5 and J is TRBJ1-1; D is uncertain. The V gene lost 0 bases and the J gene lost 1 base, with 12 bases spanning the gap. The CDR3 is 16 amino acids. The germline gives CDR1 MNHEY, CDR2 SVGAGI. The CDR3 region is CASSYSAGGANTEAFF. The CDR3 coding sequence is TGTGCCAGCAGTTACTCAGCCGGTGGTGCGAACACTGAAGCTTTCTTT.

CDR3 sequence: CSARDGAGKRNEQFF. The CDR3 nucleotides are TGCAGTGCTAGGGATGGAGCGGGAAAACGCAATGAGCAGTTCTTC. The chain joins TRBV20-1 to TRBJ2-1, with 7 bases matching TRBD2. With V trimmed by 3 bases and J by 6 bases, 11 bases remained unmatched. CDR3 size: 15 residues. Germline CDR1 is DFQATT and CDR2 is SNEGSKA (reference sequence).

This clonotype came up many times. The chain uses TRBV2 and TRBJ1-5; D not certain. V lost 3 bases and J 5 bases, leaving 8 bases between the germline ends. From germline, CDR1 is SNHLY and CDR2 FYNNEI. The CDR3 contains 13 residues. CDR3 sequence reads: CASSDKGYQPQHF. Here the CDR3 DNA reads TGTGCCAGCAGTGATAAGGGTTATCAGCCCCAGCATTTT.

This chain links TRBV11-2 with TRBJ1-1; D possibly corresponds to TRBD1 (5 bases). The CDR3 runs 15 residues. V was trimmed by 1 base and J by 0 bases, leaving 9 bases between them. CDR1 is SGHAT and CDR2 is FQNNGV in the germline V gene. The CDR3 here is CASSLAIGVNTEAFF. CDR3 nucleotide sequence: TGTGCCAGCAGCTTAGCGATAGGGGTGAACACTGAAGCTTTCTTT.

The rearrangement uses TRBV27 and TRBJ2-7, with 8 bases aligning to TRBD2. The CDR3 loop spans 13 amino acids. The germline CDR1 and CDR2 sequences are MNHEY and SMNVEV (reference sequence). V gave up 4 bases and J gave up 3 bases; unmatched junction bases: 2. The CDR3 DNA is TGTGCCAGCAGTTCGGGGGGGGACTACGAGCAGTACTTC. Protein sequence: CASSSGGDYEQYF.

This clonotype was picked up a small number of times. The rearrangement uses TRBV15 and TRBJ2-7; TRBD1 might be the D (5 bases). CDR3 length: 14 residues. Per germline, CDR1 LNHNV and CDR2 YYDKDF (reference sequence). The ends were cut back, 6 bases at V and 2 bases at J, with 14 bases in the middle. The CDR3 spells CATSDSVQTYEQYF. DNA for the CDR3: TGTGCCACCAGTGACAGCGTCCAGACCTACGAGCAGTACTTC.

This clonotype was detected ten times or more. The chain has TRBV29-1 and TRBJ2-7, with D possibly being TRBD1 (5 bases). The CDR3 contains 14 residues. The germline V and J ends were trimmed by 5 bases and 8 bases, with 22 bases remaining between them. Germline V gene lookup returns CDR1 SQVTM and CDR2 ANQGSEA. DNA for the CDR3: TGCAGCGTTATCAAAAGGGGTGCCGATACGAAGCAGTACTTC. Its protein product is CSVIKRGADTKQYF.

Notes on this clonotype: Being one base from a much bigger clone, this may be a read error. The chain has TRBV27 and TRBJ2-1, with 9 bases that match TRBD2. Germline V gene sequence: CDR1 MNHEY, CDR2 SMNVEV (reference sequence). The CDR3 extends over 14 amino acids. CDR3 in amino acids: CASCLAGGPYEQLF. The CDR3 coding sequence is TGTGCCAGCTGCCTTGCGGGAGGGCCCTATGAGCAGCTCTTC.

At least ten counts were recorded for this clonotype. V gene TRBV20-1 combines with J gene TRBJ2-7; a possible D gene is TRBD1 (5 bases). CDR1 DFQATT and CDR2 SNEGSKA come from the germline V gene (reference sequence). The CDR3 consists of 11 residues. V was pared by 3 bases and J by 3 bases, with 6 bases between. In DNA form, the CDR3 reads TGCAGTGCTAGGGACAACTACGAGCAGTACTTC. Protein: CSARDNYEQYF.

A remark on this clonotype: With a much larger clone just one base away, this may be a read error. This chain connects TRBV10-3 to TRBJ1-4; 8 nucleotides align to TRBD1. The V and J ends lost 8 bases and 8 bases, in that order; junction bases with no gene match: 10. CDR1 is ENHRY, CDR2 SYGVKD, per germline. The CDR3 runs to 14 residues. The CDR3 DNA follows: TGTGCCATCGGAAACGGGACAGGTCGCGAAAAACTGTTTTTT. Protein: CAIGNGTGREKLFF.

This clonotype has a count of ten or more. The CDR3 spells CATELKMNTEAFF. The CDR3 DNA follows: TGTGCCACTGAACTTAAGATGAACACTGAAGCTTTCTTT. The chain has TRBV11-3 and TRBJ1-1, with D uncertain. The germline CDR1 and CDR2 sequences are SGHNT and YENEEA. This CDR3 region has 13 residues. The V end was cut by 10 bases, the J end by 0 bases, with 12 bases between.

This clonotype appeared many times. V and J are TRBV10-3 and TRBJ1-1, with D unclear. Germline values: CDR1 ENHRY, CDR2 SYGVKD. The CDR3 covers 14 residues. Trimming left V 3 bases short and J 4 bases short, with 12 bases between. DNA of the CDR3: TGTGCCATCAGTGAATCCGACATTCCCACTGAAGCTTTCTTT. It codes for CAISESDIPTEAFF.

This clonotype was counted ten times or more. The J gene is TRBJ1-1, the V gene TRBV10-3; a weak D match, TRBD1 (6 bases). The V gene lost 9 bases and the J gene lost 2 bases, with 13 bases spanning the gap. The CDR3 has 13 residues. CDR1 and CDR2 from the germline V gene are ENHRY and SYGVKD. This chain's CDR3 is CAIQRTANTEAFF. Written as DNA, the CDR3 is TGTGCCATTCAGAGGACAGCTAACACTGAAGCTTTCTTT.

The count of this clonotype is one. The gene calls are TRBV18 and TRBJ2-2; 7 bases fit TRBD2. Germline V gives CDR1 KGHSH, CDR2 LQKENI. The CDR3 has 16 amino acids. The J segment lost 3 bases and the V segment lost 6 bases, leaving 10 bases of the junction unmatched. CDR3 residues: CASSALGGSDTGELFF. The CDR3 region has the DNA TGTGCCAGCTCGGCCCTGGGGGGGTCGGACACCGGGGAGCTGTTTTTT.

This clonotype showed up many times. This chain joins TRBV29-1 and TRBJ2-3; TRBD1 matches 10 bases. With 8 bases clipped from V and 3 bases from J, the junction kept 5 bases outside the gene matches. CDR3 size: 13 residues. Germline V gives CDR1 SQVTM, CDR2 ANQGSEA. The CDR3 spells CSTKGQGTDTQYF. The CDR3 DNA is TGCAGCACAAAGGGACAGGGGACAGATACGCAGTATTTT.

Many counts were recorded for this clonotype. The J gene is TRBJ2-7, the V gene TRBV7-8, with D possibly matching TRBD1 (6 bases). CDR3 length equals 13 residues. Germline loops: CDR1 SGHVS, CDR2 FQNEAQ. Trimming took off 5 bases at V and 3 bases at J, with 11 bases between the two ends. The CDR3 DNA follows: TGTGCCAGCAGCCGGACAGAGATCTACGAGCAGTACTTC. Its protein product is CASSRTEIYEQYF.

This clonotype was seen many times. The chain has TRBV20-1 and TRBJ1-6; 9 bases line up with TRBD1. This CDR3 contains 15 residues. In germline, CDR1 is DFQATT, CDR2 SNEGSKA (reference sequence). V was clipped by 6 bases and J by 7 bases; unmatched bases: 10. The CDR3 here is CSAQGLQGANSPLHF. CDR3 in DNA: TGCAGTGCCCAGGGGCTACAGGGGGCAAATTCACCCCTCCACTTT.

The chain is built from TRBV19 and TRBJ2-4, with D uncertain. Deletions cut 0 bases from V and 0 bases from J, with 15 bases between. Germline loops: CDR1 LNHDA, CDR2 SQIVND (reference sequence). The CDR3 sequence is 18 residues long. CDR3 DNA sequence: TGTGCCAGTAGTATAGATAGCCCTCGGGTATTAGCCAAAAACATTCAGTACTTC. It is translated as CASSIDSPRVLAKNIQYF.